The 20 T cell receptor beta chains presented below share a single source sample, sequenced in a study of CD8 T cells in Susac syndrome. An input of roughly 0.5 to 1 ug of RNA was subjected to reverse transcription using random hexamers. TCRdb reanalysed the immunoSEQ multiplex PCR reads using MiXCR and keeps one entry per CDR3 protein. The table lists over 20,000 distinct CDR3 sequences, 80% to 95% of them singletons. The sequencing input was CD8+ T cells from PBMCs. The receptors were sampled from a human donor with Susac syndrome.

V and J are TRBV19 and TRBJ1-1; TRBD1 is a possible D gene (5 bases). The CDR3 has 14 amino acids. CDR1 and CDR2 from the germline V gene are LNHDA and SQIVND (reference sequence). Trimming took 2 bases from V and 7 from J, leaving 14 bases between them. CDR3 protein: CASSIFRQGSEAFF. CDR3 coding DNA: TGTGCCAGTAGTATATTCAGGCAGGGAAGTGAAGCTTTCTTT.

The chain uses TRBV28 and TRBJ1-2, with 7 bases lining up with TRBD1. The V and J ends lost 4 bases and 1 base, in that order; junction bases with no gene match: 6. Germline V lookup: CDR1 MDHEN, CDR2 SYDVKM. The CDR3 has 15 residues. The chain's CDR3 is CASSSDREDNYGYTF. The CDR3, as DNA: TGTGCCAGCAGTTCAGACAGGGAAGATAACTATGGCTACACCTTC.

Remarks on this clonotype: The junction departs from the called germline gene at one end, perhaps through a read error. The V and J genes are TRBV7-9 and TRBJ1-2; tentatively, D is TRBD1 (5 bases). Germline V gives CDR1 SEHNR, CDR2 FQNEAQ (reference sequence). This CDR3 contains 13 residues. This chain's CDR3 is CASSLGGGVGYTF. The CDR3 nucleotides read TGTGCCAGCAGTTTAGGCGGGGGAGTGGGCTACACCTTC.

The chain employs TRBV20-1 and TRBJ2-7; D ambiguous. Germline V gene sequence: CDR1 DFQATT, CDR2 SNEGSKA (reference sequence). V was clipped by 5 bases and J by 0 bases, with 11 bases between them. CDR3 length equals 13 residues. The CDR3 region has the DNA TGCAGTGCTGGACCCAGGAGCTCCTACGAGCAGTACTTC. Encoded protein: CSAGPRSSYEQYF.

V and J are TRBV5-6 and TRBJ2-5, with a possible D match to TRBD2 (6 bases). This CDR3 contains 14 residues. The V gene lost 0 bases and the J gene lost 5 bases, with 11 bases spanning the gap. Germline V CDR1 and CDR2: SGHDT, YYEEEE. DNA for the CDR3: TGTGCCAGCAGCTTGGCCTCGGGGAGGGAGACCCAGTACTTC. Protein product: CASSLASGRETQYF. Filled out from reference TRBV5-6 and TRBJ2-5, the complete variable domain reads DAGVTQSPTHLIKTRGQQVTLRCSPKSGHDTVSWYQQALGQGPQFIFQYYEEEERQRGNFPDRFSGHQFPNYSSELNVNALLLGDSALYLCASSLASGRETQYFGPGTRLLVL.

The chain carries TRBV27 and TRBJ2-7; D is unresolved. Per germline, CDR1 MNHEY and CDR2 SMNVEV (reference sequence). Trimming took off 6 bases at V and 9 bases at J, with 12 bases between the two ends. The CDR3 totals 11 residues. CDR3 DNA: TGTGCCAGCAGCACCTTATCCGGGCAGTACTTC. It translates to CASSTLSGQYF.

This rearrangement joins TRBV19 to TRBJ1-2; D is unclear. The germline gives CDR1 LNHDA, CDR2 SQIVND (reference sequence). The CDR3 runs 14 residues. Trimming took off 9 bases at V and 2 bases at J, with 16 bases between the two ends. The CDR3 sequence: CASAPPGANYGYTF. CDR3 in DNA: TGTGCCAGCGCCCCTCCAGGAGCCAACTATGGCTACACCTTC.

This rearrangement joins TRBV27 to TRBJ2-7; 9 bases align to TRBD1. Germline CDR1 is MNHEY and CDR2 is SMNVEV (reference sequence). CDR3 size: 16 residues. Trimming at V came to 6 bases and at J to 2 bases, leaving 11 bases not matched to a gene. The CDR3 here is CASRPLQGAIAYEQYF. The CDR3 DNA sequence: TGTGCCAGCAGACCACTACAGGGGGCTATCGCCTACGAGCAGTACTTC.

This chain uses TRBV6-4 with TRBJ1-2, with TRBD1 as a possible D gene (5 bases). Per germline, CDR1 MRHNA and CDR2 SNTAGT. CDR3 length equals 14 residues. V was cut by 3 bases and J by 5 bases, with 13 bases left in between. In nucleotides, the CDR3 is TGTGCCAGCAGTGAGGCGGCCGGGGCTTATGGCTACACCTTC. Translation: CASSEAAGAYGYTF.

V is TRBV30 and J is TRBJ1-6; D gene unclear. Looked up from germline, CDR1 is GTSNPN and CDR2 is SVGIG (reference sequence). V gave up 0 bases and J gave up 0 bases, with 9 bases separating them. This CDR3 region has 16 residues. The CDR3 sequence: CAWSVPTFSYNSPLHF. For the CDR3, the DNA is TGTGCCTGGAGTGTACCCACATTCTCCTATAATTCACCCCTCCACTTT.

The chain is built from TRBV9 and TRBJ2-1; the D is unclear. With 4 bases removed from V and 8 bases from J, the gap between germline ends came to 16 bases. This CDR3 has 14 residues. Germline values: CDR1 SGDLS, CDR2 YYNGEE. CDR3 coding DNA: TGTGCCAGCAGCTCATCTCTTGGAGAAGATGAGCAGTTCTTC. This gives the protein CASSSSLGEDEQFF.

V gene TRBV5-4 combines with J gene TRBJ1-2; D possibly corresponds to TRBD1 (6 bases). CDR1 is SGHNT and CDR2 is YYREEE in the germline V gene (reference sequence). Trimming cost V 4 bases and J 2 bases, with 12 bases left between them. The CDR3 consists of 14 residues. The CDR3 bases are TGTGCCAGCAGCCCCGGTGGGGGCAACTATGGCTACACCTTC. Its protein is CASSPGGGNYGYTF.

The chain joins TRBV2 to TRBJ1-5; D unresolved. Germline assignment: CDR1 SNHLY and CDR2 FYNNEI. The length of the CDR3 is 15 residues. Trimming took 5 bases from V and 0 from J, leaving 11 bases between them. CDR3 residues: CASSLPQSSNQPQHF. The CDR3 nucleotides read TGTGCCAGCAGTCTCCCTCAGTCTAGCAATCAGCCCCAGCATTTT.

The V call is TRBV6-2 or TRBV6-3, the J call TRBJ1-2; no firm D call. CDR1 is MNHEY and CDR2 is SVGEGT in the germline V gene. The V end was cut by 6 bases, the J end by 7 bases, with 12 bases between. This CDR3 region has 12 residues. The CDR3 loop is CASSPTLAGYTF. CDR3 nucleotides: TGTGCCAGCAGCCCTACCCTGGCTGGCTACACCTTC.

The CDR3 nucleotides are TGTGCCAGCAGTTCGACTCACTTCTACGAGCAGTACTTC. Translation: CASSSTHFYEQYF. The chain uses TRBV12-3 or TRBV12-4 and TRBJ2-7; D is undetermined. CDR3 size: 13 residues. The V and J ends lost 4 bases and 3 bases respectively, with 10 bases between them.

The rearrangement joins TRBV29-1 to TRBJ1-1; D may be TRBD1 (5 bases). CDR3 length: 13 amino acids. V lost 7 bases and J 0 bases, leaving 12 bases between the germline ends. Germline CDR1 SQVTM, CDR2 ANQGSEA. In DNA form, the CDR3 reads TGCAGCGCAGCCGGGGGGTTGAACACTGAAGCTTTCTTT. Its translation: CSAAGGLNTEAFF.

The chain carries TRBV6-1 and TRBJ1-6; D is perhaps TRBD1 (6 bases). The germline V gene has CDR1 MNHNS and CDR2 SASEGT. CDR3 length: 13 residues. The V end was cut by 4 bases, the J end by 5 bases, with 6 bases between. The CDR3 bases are TGTGCCAGCAGTGGACAGGATAATTCACCCCTCCACTTT. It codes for CASSGQDNSPLHF.

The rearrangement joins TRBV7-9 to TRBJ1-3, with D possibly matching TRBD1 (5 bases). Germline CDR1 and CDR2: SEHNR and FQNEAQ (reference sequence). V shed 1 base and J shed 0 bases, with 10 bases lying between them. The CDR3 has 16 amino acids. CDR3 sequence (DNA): TGTGCCAGCAGCTTAGGAGGGCAGGGCTCTGGAAACACCATATATTTT. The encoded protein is CASSLGGQGSGNTIYF. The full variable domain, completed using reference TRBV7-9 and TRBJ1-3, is DTGVSQNPRHKITKRGQNVTFRCDPISEHNRLYWYRQTLGQGPEFLTYFQNEAQLEKSRLLSDRFSAERPKGSFSTLEIQRTEQGDSAMYLCASSLGGQGSGNTIYFGEGSWLTVV.

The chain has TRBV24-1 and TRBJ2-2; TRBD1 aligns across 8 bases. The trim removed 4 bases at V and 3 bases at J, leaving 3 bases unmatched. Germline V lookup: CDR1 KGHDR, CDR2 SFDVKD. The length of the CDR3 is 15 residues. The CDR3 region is CATSEMDRDTGELFF. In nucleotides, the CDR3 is TGTGCCACCAGTGAAATGGACAGGGACACCGGGGAGCTGTTTTTT.

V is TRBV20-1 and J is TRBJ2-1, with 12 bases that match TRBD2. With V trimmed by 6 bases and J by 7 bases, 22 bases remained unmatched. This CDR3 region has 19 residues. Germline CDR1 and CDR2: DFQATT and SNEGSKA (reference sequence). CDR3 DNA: TGCAGTGCCGCAGTGAACCCTTCGGCTAGCGGGGGGGGCGAGAATGAGCAGTTCTTC. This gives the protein CSAAVNPSASGGGENEQFF.